Following are 29 T cell receptor beta chains from one sample sequenced in a study of cytomegalovirus exposure and HLA in healthy donors. A multiplex PCR was run with 60 Vbeta primers and 13 Jbeta primers. Only in-frame clones appear in the TCRdb table, and some are missing; sequencing was by immunoSEQ multiplex PCR. The repertoire table contains around 52,000 clones. Sequenced input: PBMCs. Receptors were obtained from a woman aged 45-65 years in good health and CMV-seropositive.

The rearrangement uses TRBV28 and TRBJ2-6; possibly TRBD2 for D (6 bases). With 2 bases removed from V and 2 bases from J, the gap between germline ends came to 13 bases. The CDR3 sequence is 17 residues long. Germline-derived CDR1 and CDR2 are MDHEN and SYDVKM. This CDR3 reads CASSLVWREAGANVLTF. CDR3 sequence (DNA): TGTGCCAGCAGTTTAGTATGGAGGGAGGCTGGGGCCAACGTCCTGACTTTC.

V gene TRBV6-5 combines with J gene TRBJ2-1; D is unclear. Per germline, CDR1 MNHEY and CDR2 SVGAGI. The CDR3 extends over 14 amino acids. The germline V and J ends were trimmed by 0 bases and 3 bases, with 6 bases remaining between them. CDR3 nucleotide sequence: TGTGCCAGCAGTTACTCTAGAGGCTACAATGAGCAGTTCTTC. Its protein is CASSYSRGYNEQFF.

Concerning this clone: This same CDR3 is encoded by further DNA sequences in the sample. The V call is TRBV28, the J call TRBJ2-7; D possibly corresponds to TRBD1 (5 bases). The V gene's germline CDR1 is MDHEN and CDR2 SYDVKM. The CDR3 runs to 11 residues. Trimming left V 5 bases short and J 4 bases short, with 6 bases between. The CDR3 protein is CASSDSYEQYF. The CDR3 coding sequence is TGTGCCAGCAGTGACAGTTACGAGCAGTACTTC.

V usage is TRBV28 and J usage is TRBJ1-5; no reliable D call. The CDR3 loop spans 11 amino acids. Germline V gives CDR1 MDHEN, CDR2 SYDVKM. V gave up 6 bases and J gave up 9 bases, with 9 bases separating them. CDR3 sequence (DNA): TGTGCCAGCAGCTCCCCGCGGCCCCAGCATTTT. This encodes CASSSPRPQHF.

The DNA for the CDR3 is TGCGCCAGCAGCTCTCGGGGACTAGCGGGGGACACCGGGGAGCTGTTTTTT. Its translation: CASSSRGLAGDTGELFF. The gene calls are TRBV5-1 and TRBJ2-2; 14 bases line up with TRBD2. The germline CDR1 and CDR2 sequences are SGHRS and YFSETQ. The CDR3 spans 17 residues. Trimming took 3 bases from V and 3 from J; bases not matched to a gene: 4.

The rearrangement uses TRBV19 and TRBJ2-1; D ambiguous. Germline CDR1 and CDR2: LNHDA and SQIVND (reference sequence). The CDR3 has 12 amino acids. The V and J ends lost 2 bases and 9 bases respectively, with 8 bases between them. DNA for the CDR3: TGTGCCAGTAGTATACGGGTTAGTGAGCAGTTCTTC. It codes for CASSIRVSEQFF.

The chain employs TRBV6-5 and TRBJ1-1, with D possibly matching TRBD1 (6 bases). CDR3 length: 13 residues. V was clipped by 2 bases and J by 10 bases, with 14 bases between them. Germline CDR1 is MNHEY and CDR2 is SVGAGI. The CDR3 loop reads CASSYSDRLSAFF. The CDR3 nucleotides read TGTGCCAGCAGTTACAGTGACAGGCTCTCAGCTTTCTTT.

The rearrangement links TRBV18 to TRBJ1-1, with D possibly matching TRBD1 (6 bases). The CDR3 runs 15 residues. Per the germline V gene, CDR1 is KGHSH and CDR2 is LQKENI. V gave up 4 bases and J gave up 0 bases, with 12 bases separating them. The CDR3 sequence: CASSLIGQMNTEAFF. CDR3 in DNA: TGTGCCAGCTCACTTATAGGACAGATGAACACTGAAGCTTTCTTT.

The genes are TRBV11-3 and TRBJ1-2, with D maybe TRBD1 (6 bases). Trimming took off 7 bases at V and 1 base at J, with 13 bases between the two ends. This CDR3 comprises 14 residues. CDR1 SGHNT and CDR2 YENEEA come from the germline V gene. CDR3: CASNRDGRNYGYTF. For the CDR3, the DNA is TGTGCCAGCAACAGGGACGGCCGTAACTATGGCTACACCTTC.

This sequence joins TRBV7-2 and TRBJ1-2; 8 positions agree with TRBD1. Losses at the gene ends were 5 bases for V and 5 bases for J; bases not matched to a gene: 10. The CDR3 spans 15 residues. The germline V gene encodes CDR1 SGHTA and CDR2 FQGNSA. The CDR3, as DNA: TGTGCCAGCAGCCTACGGACAGGGACAAAGTATGGCTACACCTTC. This translates into CASSLRTGTKYGYTF. The full variable domain, its missing parts supplied by reference TRBV7-2 and TRBJ1-2, is GAGVSQSPSNKVTEKGKDVELRCDPISGHTALYWYRQSLGQGLEFLIYFQGNSAPDKSGLPSDRFSAERTGGSVSTLTIQRTQQEDSAVYLCASSLRTGTKYGYTFGSGTRLTVV.

This chain connects TRBV11-2 to TRBJ2-5; 10 nucleotides align to TRBD1. The germline V gene has CDR1 SGHAT and CDR2 FQNNGV. V lost 5 bases and J lost 3; bases outside the gene matches: 3. The length of the CDR3 is 14 residues. The CDR3 protein is CASSPGQGEETQYF. CDR3 sequence (DNA): TGTGCCAGCAGCCCTGGACAGGGGGAAGAGACCCAGTACTTC.

The chain recombines TRBV6-5 with TRBJ1-3; the D gene is possibly TRBD1 (6 bases). In germline, CDR1 is MNHEY, CDR2 SVGAGI. This CDR3 region has 15 residues. V lost 2 bases, J lost 5 bases, and 13 bases lay in between. CDR3 protein: CASSYRGAGRNTIYF. The CDR3 DNA is TGTGCCAGCAGTTACCGGGGGGCAGGGCGAAACACCATATATTTT.

This sequence joins TRBV28 and TRBJ2-5; D is perhaps TRBD1 (6 bases). V was pared by 3 bases and J by 1 base, with 9 bases between. CDR1 is MDHEN, CDR2 SYDVKM, per germline. CDR3 length: 14 amino acids. The CDR3 DNA reads as TGTGCCAGCAGTTTCCGGACAGTCCAAGAGACCCAGTACTTC. It is translated as CASSFRTVQETQYF.

V is TRBV5-1 and J is TRBJ2-7; TRBD1 aligns across 10 bases. The CDR3 covers 16 residues. Unmatched junction bases numbered 8, after V lost 2 bases and J lost 3 bases. Germline lookup yields CDR1 SGHRS and CDR2 YFSETQ. CDR3 residues: CASSLAGTGAVYEQYF. The CDR3 DNA follows: TGCGCCAGCAGCTTAGCCGGGACAGGGGCGGTCTACGAGCAGTACTTC.

The rearrangement uses TRBV7-2 and TRBJ2-3; perhaps TRBD2 as D (5 bases). Trimming shortened V by 5 bases and J by 6 bases, and 15 bases separated the two germline ends. Per germline, CDR1 SGHTA and CDR2 FQGNSA. This CDR3 comprises 14 residues. As DNA, the CDR3 is TGTGCCAGCAGCCCCTTGGACTGGAAGGATACGCAGTATTTT. Protein product: CASSPLDWKDTQYF.

About this clone: The junction departs from the called germline gene at one end, perhaps through a read error. This chain links TRBV29-1 with TRBJ2-1; D is uncertain. CDR3 length: 12 residues. Germline lookup yields CDR1 SQVTM and CDR2 ANQGSEA. The CDR3 DNA reads as TGCAGCTTTTTGAAGCTGTACAGTGAGCAGTTCTTC. Its translation: CSFLKLYSEQFF.

The chain couples TRBV10-2 to TRBJ2-7, with unresolved D. The V and J ends lost 6 bases and 2 bases respectively, with 8 bases between them. This CDR3 has 12 amino acids. Germline V CDR1 and CDR2: WSHSY, SAAADI. CDR3 region: CASRRQAYEQYF. The DNA of the CDR3 is TGCGCCAGCAGGCGTCAGGCCTACGAGCAGTACTTC.

The genes are TRBV7-2 and TRBJ2-1; 8 nucleotides align to TRBD1. V was clipped by 1 base and J by 5 bases; unmatched bases: 4. The CDR3 spans 15 residues. Germline V gene lookup returns CDR1 SGHTA and CDR2 FQGNSA. CDR3 sequence: CASSLVRTGNNEQFF. The CDR3 region has the DNA TGTGCCAGCAGCTTAGTGAGGACAGGGAACAATGAGCAGTTCTTC. The full variable domain, with the rest looked up from reference TRBV7-2 and TRBJ2-1, is GAGVSQSPSNKVTEKGKDVELRCDPISGHTALYWYRQSLGQGLEFLIYFQGNSAPDKSGLPSDRFSAERTGGSVSTLTIQRTQQEDSAVYLCASSLVRTGNNEQFFGPGTRLTVL.

The chain links TRBV6-1 to TRBJ1-2, with TRBD1 matching 8 bases. The V and J ends lost 3 bases and 4 bases, in that order; junction bases with no gene match: 4. Germline V CDR1 and CDR2: MNHNS, SASEGT. The length of the CDR3 is 14 residues. CDR3 DNA: TGTGCCAGCAGTGAGGGGGGGACAGGCTATGGCTACACCTTC. This encodes CASSEGGTGYGYTF.

The chain recombines TRBV7-9 with TRBJ2-7; 7 positions agree with TRBD1. V lost 6 bases and J lost 3; bases outside the gene matches: 2. The CDR3 covers 12 residues. CDR1 SEHNR and CDR2 FQNEAQ come from the germline V gene (reference sequence). Written as DNA, the CDR3 is TGTGCCAGCAGGGGGACAGACTACGAGCAGTACTTC. This sequence encodes CASRGTDYEQYF. The full variable domain, rest sourced from reference TRBV7-9 and TRBJ2-7, is DTGVSQNPRHKITKRGQNVTFRCDPISEHNRLYWYRQTLGQGPEFLTYFQNEAQLEKSRLLSDRFSAERPKGSFSTLEIQRTEQGDSAMYLCASRGTDYEQYFGPGTRLTVT.

CDR3 DNA sequence: TGTGCCAGCAGCTCACGACTAGCGGCCACAGATACGCAGTATTTT. Its protein is CASSSRLAATDTQYF. The chain links TRBV7-9 to TRBJ2-3; 9 bases are shared with TRBD2. With 4 bases clipped from V and 2 bases from J, the junction kept 4 bases outside the gene matches. Germline V gene sequence: CDR1 SEHNR, CDR2 FQNEAQ (reference sequence). The CDR3 loop spans 15 amino acids.

The rearrangement links TRBV2 to TRBJ1-2, with D perhaps matching TRBD1 (6 bases). The germline CDR1 and CDR2 sequences are SNHLY and FYNNEI. Between the trimmed V and J ends, which lost 6 bases and 7 bases, there was a span of 15 bases. The CDR3 contains 13 residues. CDR3: CASSRTDSGGYTF. The CDR3 region has the DNA TGTGCCAGCAGCCGGACAGATTCTGGTGGCTACACCTTC.

J is TRBJ1-1 and V is TRBV10-3, with 8 bases that match TRBD1. CDR3 length: 13 residues. V was pared by 5 bases and J by 5 bases, with 4 bases of the junction left unmatched. Germline V gene data show CDR1 as ENHRY and CDR2 as SYGVKD. CDR3 in DNA: TGTGCCATCAGTAAACAGGGGGAGACTGAAGCTTTCTTT. Its protein is CAISKQGETEAFF.

This chain links TRBV28 with TRBJ2-3, with 13 bases that match TRBD2. J was trimmed by 5 bases and V by 6 bases; bases with no gene match: 8. Germline lookup yields CDR1 MDHEN and CDR2 SYDVKM. The CDR3 runs 16 residues. The CDR3 sequence: CASSRGLAGDRDTQYF. Here the CDR3 DNA reads TGTGCCAGCAGCCGTGGACTAGCGGGAGATAGAGATACGCAGTATTTT.

The genes are TRBV5-1 and TRBJ2-1, with TRBD2 identical over 14 bases. Germline-derived CDR1 and CDR2 are SGHRS and YFSETQ. V lost 3 bases to trimming and J lost 10 bases; unmatched junction nucleotides: 6. The CDR3 runs 15 residues. CDR3 in amino acids: CASSSTSGGAVEQFF. CDR3 nucleotides: TGCGCCAGCAGCTCGACTAGCGGGGGGGCGGTCGAGCAGTTCTTC.

This chain joins TRBV5-4 and TRBJ2-2; 9 positions agree with TRBD1. The germline CDR1 and CDR2 sequences are SGHNT and YYREEE (reference sequence). The V segment lost 5 bases and the J segment 5 bases; nucleotides outside the gene matches: 7. The CDR3 loop spans 15 amino acids. Here the CDR3 reads CASSQGQGETGELFF. The CDR3 DNA sequence: TGTGCCAGCAGTCAGGGACAGGGTGAGACCGGGGAGCTGTTTTTT.

The rearrangement links TRBV2 to TRBJ2-3; D is ambiguous. Germline lookup yields CDR1 SNHLY and CDR2 FYNNEI. Trimming stripped 7 bases from V and 5 bases from J, with 13 bases between. The CDR3 sequence is 13 residues long. CDR3 bases: TGTGCCAGCACGACGGCGGTGGGAGATACGCAGTATTTT. The encoded protein is CASTTAVGDTQYF.

V gene TRBV7-2 combines with J gene TRBJ1-1; D might be TRBD1 (6 bases). The V end was cut by 5 bases, the J end by 11 bases, with 12 bases between. The CDR3 is 11 amino acids. The germline gives CDR1 SGHTA, CDR2 FQGNSA. The CDR3 DNA is TGTGCCAGCAGCCCCGGGGGGGGCGCTTTCTTT. Translation gives CASSPGGGAFF. The full variable domain, in which reference TRBV7-2 and TRBJ1-1 provide the parts outside the CDR3, is GAGVSQSPSNKVTEKGKDVELRCDPISGHTALYWYRQSLGQGLEFLIYFQGNSAPDKSGLPSDRFSAERTGGSVSTLTIQRTQQEDSAVYLCASSPGGGAFFGQGTRLTVV.

V gene TRBV18 combines with J gene TRBJ2-1; D uncertain. Germline values: CDR1 KGHSH, CDR2 LQKENI. The CDR3 is 12 residues long. Trimming took off 3 bases at V and 3 bases at J, with 3 bases between the two ends. This CDR3 reads CASSPHYNEQFF. DNA of the CDR3: TGTGCCAGCTCACCCCACTACAATGAGCAGTTCTTC. The complete variable domain, with remaining parts taken from reference TRBV18 and TRBJ2-1, reads NAGVMQNPRHLVRRRGQEARLRCSPMKGHSHVYWYRQLPEEGLKFMVYLQKENIIDESGMPKERFSAEFPKEGPSILRIQQVVRGDSAAYFCASSPHYNEQFFGPGTRLTVL.